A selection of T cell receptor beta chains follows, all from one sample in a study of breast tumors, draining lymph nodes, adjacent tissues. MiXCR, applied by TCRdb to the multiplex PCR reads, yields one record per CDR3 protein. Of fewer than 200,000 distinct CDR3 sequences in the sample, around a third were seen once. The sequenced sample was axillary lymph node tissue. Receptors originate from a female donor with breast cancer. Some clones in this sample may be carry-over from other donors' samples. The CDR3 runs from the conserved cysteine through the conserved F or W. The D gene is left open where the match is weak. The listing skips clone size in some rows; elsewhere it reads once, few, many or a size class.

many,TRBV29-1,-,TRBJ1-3,TGCAGCGTTGAAGATCGTGGAGGGTACGCTGGAAACACCATATATTTT,CSVEDRGGYAGNTIYF
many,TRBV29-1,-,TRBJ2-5,TGCAGCGTTGGGCAAGAGACCCAGTACTTC,CSVGQETQYF
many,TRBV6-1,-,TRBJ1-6,TGTGCCAGCAGTCAACCGGGCATTCGGCAATCACCCCTCCACTTT,CASSQPGIRQSPLHF
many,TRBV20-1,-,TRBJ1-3,TGCAGTGCTGGGAGTCCACTCAAGTCCCCAGTAAACACCATATATTTT,CSAGSPLKSPVNTIYF
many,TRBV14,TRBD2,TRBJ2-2,TGTGCCAGCAGCCAAGGATGGCTAGCGGGAGGCGGACGCCTCGGGGGGGAGCTGTTTTTT,CASSQGWLAGGGRLGGELFF
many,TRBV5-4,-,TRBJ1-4,TGTGCCAGCAGCCCTGGGGAGGGAGGAACTAATGAAAAACTGTTTTTT,CASSPGEGGTNEKLFF
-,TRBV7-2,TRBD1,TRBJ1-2,TGTGCCAGCAGCTTACCCGGGACAGGGGCGGGTGGCTACACCTTC,CASSLPGTGAGGYTF
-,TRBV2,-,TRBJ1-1,TGTGCCAGCAGTGCAGGTCTCAGGAACACTGAAGCTTTCTTT,CASSAGLRNTEAFF
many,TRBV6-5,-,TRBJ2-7,TGTGCCAGCAGTGCCGCTGGACGGTCCTACGAGCAGTACTTC,CASSAAGRSYEQYF
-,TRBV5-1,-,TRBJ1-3,TGCGCCAGCAGCTCGGGGCACTCTGGAAACACCATATATTTT,CASSSGHSGNTIYF
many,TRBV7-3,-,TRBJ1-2,TGTGCCAGCAGCTTAATGAGTCATCGGGGCTACACCTTC,CASSLMSHRGYTF
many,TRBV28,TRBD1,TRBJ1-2,TGTGCCAGCAGGCAACCGGGACAGCTCTATGGCTACACCTTC,CASRQPGQLYGYTF
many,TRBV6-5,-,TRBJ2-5,TGTGCCAGCAGCCGCGGACGTCTCCAAGAGACCCAGTACTTC,CASSRGRLQETQYF
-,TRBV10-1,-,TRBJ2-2,TGCGCCAGCAGTGAGTACGGGGAGCTGTTTTTT,CASSEYGELFF
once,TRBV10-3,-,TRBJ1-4,TGTGCCATCAGTGAAGGGGGTGAAAAACTGTTTTTT,CAISEGGEKLFF
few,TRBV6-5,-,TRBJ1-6,TGTGCCAGCAGTCATGGGGGGGGGCGACCGCATTCCCCCCTCCACTTT,CASSHGGGRPHSPLHF